The TCR beta chain described here comes from a study of OX40 agonist ivuxolimab in advanced cancers. General study results and limits: Relative to CD4+, CD8+ T cells held more expanded clones on average. By week 6 at 0.1 to 3.0 mg/kg, blood CD4+ and CD8+ T cells had expanded clonally. Researchers did not determine the expanded peripheral T cells' antigen specificity.

With autoimmune disease history or systemic immunosuppression, patients were excluded. About this clone itself: Antigen specificity is unknown.

Produced via immunoSEQ multiplex PCR; TCRdb's table is partial and in-frame only. The repertoire has 100,000 or so clones, roughly nine tenths of them found once; the top ten carry 5.5%. The CDR3 is 13 residues long. V shed 2 bases and J shed 7 bases, with 8 bases lying between them. Per the germline V gene, CDR1 is WSHSY and CDR2 is SAAADI. Here the sequenced sample was CD4+ or CD8+ T cells sorted from blood, taken in a trial of the OX40 agonist ivuxolimab. The chain employs TRBV10-2 and TRBJ2-2; no reliable D call. This TCR was sampled from an adult with an advanced solid tumor such as melanoma, head and neck, liver or kidney cancer. CDR3 sequence: CASSERNGGELFF. The CDR3 nucleotides read TGCGCCAGCAGTGAGAGAAACGGCGGGGAGCTGTTTTTT.